This is a list of T cell receptor beta chains from one sample in a study of blood T cell repertoires in COVID-19. Here immunoSEQ multiplex PCR was the method, and the copy in TCRdb shows in-frame clones only, minus some. The sample lists 100,000 to 130,000 clones, around four fifths occurring once. Sequencing input: peripheral blood. These receptors were obtained from a woman aged 70-85 years with acute or convalescent COVID-19. The CDR3 runs from the conserved cysteine through the conserved F or W. Each record gives: V gene, D gene, CDR3 length, J gene, clone size, CDR3 DNA, CDR3 protein. D genes are given only for firm matches. Part of the rows lack a size; the others show once, few, many or a class for expanded clones.

v_call: TRBV3-1/TRBV3-2
d_call: .
cdr3_length: 14
j_call: TRBJ1-1
clone_size: .
cdr3_nt: TGTGCCAGCAGCCTCCGGAGGATGAACACTGAAGCTTTCTTT
cdr3_aa: CASSLRRMNTEAFF

v_call: TRBV25-1
d_call: .
cdr3_length: 16
j_call: TRBJ2-2
clone_size: few
cdr3_nt: TGTGCCAGCATCGGACAATCTCCTGCGAACACCGGGGAGCTGTTTTTT
cdr3_aa: CASIGQSPANTGELFF

v_call: TRBV11-3
d_call: TRBD2
cdr3_length: 14
j_call: TRBJ2-3
clone_size: .
cdr3_nt: TGTGCCAGCAGCTTAATGGCGGGAGTAGATACGCAGTATTTT
cdr3_aa: CASSLMAGVDTQYF

v_call: TRBV15
d_call: .
cdr3_length: 14
j_call: TRBJ1-2
clone_size: once
cdr3_nt: TGTGCCACCAGCAGAGACTCAGGTACCCATGGCTACACCTTC
cdr3_aa: CATSRDSGTHGYTF

v_call: TRBV6-5
d_call: .
cdr3_length: 12
j_call: TRBJ2-1
clone_size: .
cdr3_nt: TGTGCCAGCAGTCCCCCGGGACTTAAGCAGTTCTTC
cdr3_aa: CASSPPGLKQFF

v_call: TRBV4-1
d_call: .
cdr3_length: 16
j_call: TRBJ1-2
clone_size: .
cdr3_nt: TGCGCCAGCAGCCAAGTGGTGAAGGGGCGCAACTATGGCTACACCTTC
cdr3_aa: CASSQVVKGRNYGYTF

v_call: TRBV18
d_call: TRBD1
cdr3_length: 13
j_call: TRBJ2-7
clone_size: .
cdr3_nt: TGTGCCAGCTCCGGGACAGGGCGGAACGAGCAGTACTTC
cdr3_aa: CASSGTGRNEQYF

v_call: TRBV19
d_call: TRBD2
cdr3_length: 16
j_call: TRBJ2-2
clone_size: once
cdr3_nt: TGTGCCAGTAGTCTACTAGCGGGTAGGGACACCGGGGAGCTGTTTTTT
cdr3_aa: CASSLLAGRDTGELFF

v_call: TRBV29-1
d_call: .
cdr3_length: 13
j_call: TRBJ1-2
clone_size: .
cdr3_nt: TGCAGCGTTGAAGATAATCGGGGGGGTGGCTACACCTTC
cdr3_aa: CSVEDNRGGGYTF

v_call: TRBV6-1
d_call: .
cdr3_length: 14
j_call: TRBJ1-6
clone_size: .
cdr3_nt: TGTGCCAGCAGTGAATGGGCAGAAAATTCACCCCTCCACTTT
cdr3_aa: CASSEWAENSPLHF

v_call: TRBV5-1
d_call: TRBD1
cdr3_length: 12
j_call: TRBJ2-1
clone_size: .
cdr3_nt: TGCGCCAGCAGCTTGGCCTCGGACAGGGGGGTCTTC
cdr3_aa: CASSLASDRGVF

v_call: TRBV3-1/TRBV3-2
d_call: .
cdr3_length: 12
j_call: TRBJ1-6
clone_size: once
cdr3_nt: TGTGCCAGCAGCCAAGGCAGGGCGACCCTCCACTTT
cdr3_aa: CASSQGRATLHF

v_call: TRBV5-1
d_call: TRBD2
cdr3_length: 15
j_call: TRBJ2-2
clone_size: .
cdr3_nt: TGCGCCAGCGCCGTACTAGCGGCGAACACCGGGGAGCTGTTTTTT
cdr3_aa: CASAVLAANTGELFF

v_call: TRBV6-1
d_call: TRBD1
cdr3_length: 16
j_call: TRBJ1-2
clone_size: .
cdr3_nt: TGTGCCAGCAGTGATGACAGGGGGCCCATTAACTATGGCTACACCTTC
cdr3_aa: CASSDDRGPINYGYTF

v_call: TRBV2
d_call: .
cdr3_length: 16
j_call: TRBJ1-2
clone_size: .
cdr3_nt: TGTGCCAGCAGACCTATAGACAACAATAGAGGGTATGGCTACACCTTC
cdr3_aa: CASRPIDNNRGYGYTF

v_call: TRBV6-6
d_call: .
cdr3_length: 15
j_call: TRBJ1-3
clone_size: .
cdr3_nt: TGTGCCAGCAACAGGGCCTCTGTCTCTGGAAACACCATATATTTT
cdr3_aa: CASNRASVSGNTIYF

v_call: TRBV20-1
d_call: .
cdr3_length: 10
j_call: TRBJ2-3
clone_size: .
cdr3_nt: TGCAGTGCCGCGGAAGATACGCAGTATTTT
cdr3_aa: CSAAEDTQYF

v_call: TRBV2
d_call: .
cdr3_length: 14
j_call: TRBJ1-1
clone_size: .
cdr3_nt: TGTGCCAGCAGCGCACAGGGATTAGGGTTTGAAGCTTTCTTT
cdr3_aa: CASSAQGLGFEAFF

v_call: TRBV28
d_call: TRBD1
cdr3_length: 18
j_call: TRBJ1-4
clone_size: .
cdr3_nt: TGTGCCAGCAGTTTCTATATGGGGGGGACAGGGACGGGTGAAAAACTGTTTTTT
cdr3_aa: CASSFYMGGTGTGEKLFF

v_call: TRBV4-2
d_call: .
cdr3_length: 14
j_call: TRBJ1-1
clone_size: .
cdr3_nt: TGTGCCAGCAGCCAAGATGGCCAGGGTCGTCGAGCTTTCTTT
cdr3_aa: CASSQDGQGRRAFF

v_call: TRBV5-1
d_call: .
cdr3_length: 14
j_call: TRBJ2-1
clone_size: .
cdr3_nt: TGCGCCAGCACCCCACTAGCTACCTACAATGAGCAGTTCTTC
cdr3_aa: CASTPLATYNEQFF

v_call: TRBV19
d_call: .
cdr3_length: 16
j_call: TRBJ2-2
clone_size: .
cdr3_nt: TGTGCCAGTAGTCCGACGGTCGGCGGTGGCACCGGGGAGCTGTTTTTT
cdr3_aa: CASSPTVGGGTGELFF

v_call: TRBV3-1/TRBV3-2
d_call: .
cdr3_length: 13
j_call: TRBJ2-2
clone_size: .
cdr3_nt: TGTGCCAGCAGCCTCATAGCGGCGAACGAGCTGTTTTTT
cdr3_aa: CASSLIAANELFF

v_call: TRBV9
d_call: .
cdr3_length: 16
j_call: TRBJ2-2
clone_size: .
cdr3_nt: TGTGCCAGCAGCGAACGCGGAACGGTGGGCACCGGGGAGCTGTTTTTT
cdr3_aa: CASSERGTVGTGELFF

v_call: TRBV5-1
d_call: .
cdr3_length: 11
j_call: TRBJ2-2
clone_size: .
cdr3_nt: TGCGCCAGCAGCTCTTTCGGGGAGCTGTTTTTT
cdr3_aa: CASSSFGELFF

v_call: TRBV2
d_call: TRBD1
cdr3_length: 14
j_call: TRBJ1-5
clone_size: .
cdr3_nt: TGTGCCAGCAGATCGACAGGGGGCAGGCAGCCCCAGCATTTT
cdr3_aa: CASRSTGGRQPQHF

v_call: TRBV5-6
d_call: .
cdr3_length: 13
j_call: TRBJ1-2
clone_size: .
cdr3_nt: TGTGCCAGCAGCTTGGACAGGGCCGGTGGCTACACCTTC
cdr3_aa: CASSLDRAGGYTF

v_call: TRBV6-6
d_call: TRBD2
cdr3_length: 15
j_call: TRBJ2-7
clone_size: .
cdr3_nt: TGTGCCAGCAGTTACTGGCAAGCGGGAGGTGGGGAGCAGTACTTC
cdr3_aa: CASSYWQAGGGEQYF

v_call: TRBV24-1
d_call: .
cdr3_length: 15
j_call: TRBJ2-2
clone_size: .
cdr3_nt: TGTGCCACCAGCGGGGGACGCAGAGTAGGCGGGGAGCTGTTTTTT
cdr3_aa: CATSGGRRVGGELFF

v_call: TRBV7-2
d_call: .
cdr3_length: 16
j_call: TRBJ1-2
clone_size: .
cdr3_nt: TGTGCCAGCAGTCCTAGCAATGTGGCCGGCGGCTATGGCTACACCTTC
cdr3_aa: CASSPSNVAGGYGYTF

v_call: TRBV19
d_call: TRBD1
cdr3_length: 15
j_call: TRBJ2-2
clone_size: .
cdr3_nt: TGTGCCAGTAGTGTCGACAGGGCGAACACCGGGGAGCTGTTTTTT
cdr3_aa: CASSVDRANTGELFF

v_call: TRBV28
d_call: .
cdr3_length: 14
j_call: TRBJ1-6
clone_size: .
cdr3_nt: TGTGCCAGCATTTCGGGAGACTATAATTCACCCCTCCACTTT
cdr3_aa: CASISGDYNSPLHF

v_call: TRBV29-1
d_call: .
cdr3_length: 12
j_call: TRBJ2-2
clone_size: .
cdr3_nt: TGCAGCGTCCGGGGGGCCAGCGGGGAGCTGTTTTTT
cdr3_aa: CSVRGASGELFF

v_call: TRBV5-6
d_call: TRBD2
cdr3_length: 16
j_call: TRBJ2-7
clone_size: .
cdr3_nt: TGTGCCAGCAGCTTGGGTTTCGGACTAGTTTCCCCCGAGCAGTACTTC
cdr3_aa: CASSLGFGLVSPEQYF

v_call: TRBV11-1
d_call: TRBD1
cdr3_length: 14
j_call: TRBJ1-1
clone_size: .
cdr3_nt: TGTGCCAGCAGCTTTTGCGACAGGGGATGTGCGGCTTTCTTT
cdr3_aa: CASSFCDRGCAAFF

v_call: TRBV30
d_call: TRBD1
cdr3_length: 12
j_call: TRBJ1-1
clone_size: .
cdr3_nt: TGTGCCTGGCGACAGGGCTTCGGCTCGGCTTTCTTT
cdr3_aa: CAWRQGFGSAFF

v_call: TRBV5-4
d_call: .
cdr3_length: 15
j_call: TRBJ2-2
clone_size: .
cdr3_nt: TGTGCCAGCAGCTTGGGAGGGCGCGGCACCGGGGAGCTGTTTTTT
cdr3_aa: CASSLGGRGTGELFF

v_call: TRBV6-5
d_call: .
cdr3_length: 14
j_call: TRBJ2-6
clone_size: .
cdr3_nt: TGTGCCAGCAGATCAGGGGTCGGGGCCAACGTCCTGACTTTC
cdr3_aa: CASRSGVGANVLTF

v_call: TRBV29-1
d_call: .
cdr3_length: 14
j_call: TRBJ2-2
clone_size: .
cdr3_nt: TGCAGCGTTGACCCCGGGAGTCGGACCGGGGAGCTGTTTTTT
cdr3_aa: CSVDPGSRTGELFF

v_call: TRBV28
d_call: TRBD2
cdr3_length: 15
j_call: TRBJ2-3
clone_size: .
cdr3_nt: TGTGCCAGCAGTTCACCTAGCGGATCCACAGATACGCAGTATTTT
cdr3_aa: CASSSPSGSTDTQYF

v_call: TRBV28
d_call: .
cdr3_length: 14
j_call: TRBJ2-7
clone_size: .
cdr3_nt: TGTGCCAGCAGTCCGGGGACTCTTTCCTACGAGCAGTACTTC
cdr3_aa: CASSPGTLSYEQYF

v_call: TRBV7-2
d_call: .
cdr3_length: 13
j_call: TRBJ2-1
clone_size: .
cdr3_nt: TGTGCCAGCAGCTTACAACAGACCAATGAGCAGTTCTTC
cdr3_aa: CASSLQQTNEQFF

v_call: TRBV7-8
d_call: TRBD1
cdr3_length: 15
j_call: TRBJ1-2
clone_size: .
cdr3_nt: TGTGCCAGCAGCTCAGGGACAGGGCTCGTCTATGGCTACACCTTC
cdr3_aa: CASSSGTGLVYGYTF

v_call: TRBV5-1
d_call: TRBD1
cdr3_length: 15
j_call: TRBJ1-1
clone_size: .
cdr3_nt: TGCGCCAGCAGCTTCCGGGACAGGGGGCTCAGGGTAGCTTTCTTT
cdr3_aa: CASSFRDRGLRVAFF

v_call: TRBV6-5
d_call: .
cdr3_length: 14
j_call: TRBJ1-2
clone_size: .
cdr3_nt: TGTGCCAGCAGTTACTCGGGGCAGGACTATGGCTACACCTTC
cdr3_aa: CASSYSGQDYGYTF

v_call: TRBV29-1
d_call: .
cdr3_length: 13
j_call: TRBJ2-1
clone_size: once
cdr3_nt: TGCAGCGGCTCGTGGAGCTCCTACAATGAGCAGTTCTTC
cdr3_aa: CSGSWSSYNEQFF

v_call: TRBV5-6
d_call: TRBD1
cdr3_length: 16
j_call: TRBJ1-3
clone_size: .
cdr3_nt: TGTGCCAGCAGCAGCCGACAGGGGAAGCCTGGAAACACCATATATTTT
cdr3_aa: CASSSRQGKPGNTIYF

v_call: TRBV6-5
d_call: TRBD1
cdr3_length: 14
j_call: TRBJ1-2
clone_size: .
cdr3_nt: TGTGCCAGCAGGGACAGGACAACTAACTATGGCTACACCTTC
cdr3_aa: CASRDRTTNYGYTF

v_call: TRBV7-7
d_call: .
cdr3_length: 16
j_call: TRBJ2-2
clone_size: .
cdr3_nt: TGTGCTAGCAGCTTACCGACAGGCTCGGGGACCGGGGAGCTGTTTTTT
cdr3_aa: CASSLPTGSGTGELFF